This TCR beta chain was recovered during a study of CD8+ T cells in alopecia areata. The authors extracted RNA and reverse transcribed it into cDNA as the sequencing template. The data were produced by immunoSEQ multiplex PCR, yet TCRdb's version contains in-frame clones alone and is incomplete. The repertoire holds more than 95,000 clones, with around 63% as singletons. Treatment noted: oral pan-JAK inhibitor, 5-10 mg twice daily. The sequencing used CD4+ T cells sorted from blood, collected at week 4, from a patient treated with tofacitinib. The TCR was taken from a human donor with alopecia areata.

The CDR3 region has the DNA TGTGCCAGCAGCTTAGATTACGGCAATACGCAGTATTTT. Protein product: CASSLDYGNTQYF. This chain joins TRBV7-6 and TRBJ2-3; D not certain. V was shortened by 1 base and J by 7 bases, with 9 bases between the two germline ends. The CDR3 contains 13 residues. The germline V gene encodes CDR1 SGHVS and CDR2 FNYEAQ.